The sequence of this TCR beta chain was determined in a study of early T cells in non-severe SARS-CoV-2 infection. General observations from the study: CD4 and private specificities were missed by VDJdb matching, which favored anti-spike CD8 responses.

Germline loops: CDR1 MNHEY, CDR2 SVGAGI. The CDR3 runs to 15 residues. V was clipped by 6 bases and J by 2 bases, with 16 bases between them. Attachment of unique molecular identifiers was made to individual cDNA molecules. TCRdb ran MiXCR on the 5' RACE reads and lists one entry per CDR3 protein. The repertoire holds about 36,000 distinct CDR3 sequences, under 8% seen once, with 24% in the top ten. This clonotype was seen at least ten times. No antigen is known for it. The starting material was whole blood, obtained at baseline. This chain uses TRBV6-5 with TRBJ2-5, with no clear D. This receptor was taken from an adult who was a healthcare worker with PCR-confirmed SARS-CoV-2 infection or an uninfected control (not recorded which). DNA for the CDR3: TGTGCCAGCAGCCGAAGCTTGGGTCGGCAAGAGACCCAGTACTTC. This encodes CASSRSLGRQETQYF.